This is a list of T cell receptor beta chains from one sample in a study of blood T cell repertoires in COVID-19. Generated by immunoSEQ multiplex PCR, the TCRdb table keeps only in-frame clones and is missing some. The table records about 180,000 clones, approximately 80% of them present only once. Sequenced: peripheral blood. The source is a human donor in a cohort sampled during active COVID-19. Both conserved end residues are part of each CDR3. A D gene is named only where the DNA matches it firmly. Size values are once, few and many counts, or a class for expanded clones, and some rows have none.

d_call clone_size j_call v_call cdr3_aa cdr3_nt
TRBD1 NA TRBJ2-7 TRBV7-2 CASSLAGTVYEQYF TGTGCCAGCAGCTTAGCCGGGACAGTCTACGAGCAGTACTTC
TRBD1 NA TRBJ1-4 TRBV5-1 CASSLGSGGRGKKLFF TGCGCCAGCAGCTTGGGATCAGGGGGCCGCGGGAAAAAACTGTTTTTT
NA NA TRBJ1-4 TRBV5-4 CASSPEQAEGEKLFF TGTGCCAGCAGCCCCGAACAGGCGGAGGGTGAAAAACTGTTTTTT
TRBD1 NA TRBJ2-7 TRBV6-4 CASSDVNRGQSYEQYF TGTGCCAGCAGTGACGTAAATAGGGGGCAATCCTACGAGCAGTACTTC
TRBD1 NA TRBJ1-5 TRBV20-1 CSASTGTGHNQPQHF TGCAGTGCTAGTACCGGGACAGGTCACAATCAGCCCCAGCATTTT
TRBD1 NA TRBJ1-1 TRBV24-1 CATSEGQPPNTEAFF TGTGCCACCAGTGAGGGACAGCCGCCGAACACTGAAGCTTTCTTT
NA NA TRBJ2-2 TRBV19 CASSIPGGRGIGELFF TGTGCCAGTAGTATTCCGGGGGGCAGGGGTATCGGGGAGCTGTTTTTT
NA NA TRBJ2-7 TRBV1 CTSSQVSRGSYEQYF TGCACCAGCAGCCAAGTCAGCCGAGGTAGCTACGAGCAGTACTTC
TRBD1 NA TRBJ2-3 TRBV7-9 CASSLDTGADTQYF TGTGCCAGCAGCTTAGATACAGGGGCCGATACGCAGTATTTT
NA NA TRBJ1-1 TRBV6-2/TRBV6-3 CASSYSLAGNTEAFF TGTGCCAGCAGTTACTCCCTGGCAGGGAACACTGAAGCTTTCTTT
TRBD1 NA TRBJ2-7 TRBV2 CASRRGLRTYEQYF TGTGCCAGCAGGAGGGGGCTCCGGACCTACGAGCAGTACTTC
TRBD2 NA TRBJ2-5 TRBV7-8 CASSPGASGGYKETQYF TGTGCCAGCAGCCCAGGGGCTAGCGGGGGATATAAAGAGACCCAGTACTTC
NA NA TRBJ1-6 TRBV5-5 CASSLLPGSYNSPLHF TGTGCCAGCAGCTTACTTCCGGGGAGCTATAATTCACCCCTCCACTTT
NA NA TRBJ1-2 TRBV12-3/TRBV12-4 CASTLRGVGGYTF TGTGCCAGCACCCTACGGGGGGTCGGGGGCTACACCTTC
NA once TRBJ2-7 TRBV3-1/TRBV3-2 CASSQGVYEQYF TGTGCCAGCAGCCAAGGAGTTTACGAGCAGTACTTC
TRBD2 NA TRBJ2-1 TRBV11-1 CASSLAGGLADEQFF TGTGCCAGCAGCTTAGCGGGGGGACTAGCGGATGAGCAGTTCTTC
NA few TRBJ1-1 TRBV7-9 CASSPRQGSLTEAFF TGTGCCAGCAGCCCCCGACAAGGGAGCTTGACTGAAGCTTTCTTT
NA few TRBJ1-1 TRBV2 CASSDMNRVVNTEAFF TGTGCCAGCAGTGATATGAACAGGGTGGTGAACACTGAAGCTTTCTTT
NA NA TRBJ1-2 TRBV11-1 CASTPTGTGYGYTF TGTGCCAGCACGCCGACAGGCACGGGCTATGGCTACACCTTC
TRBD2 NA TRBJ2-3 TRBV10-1 CASSPSGGGTDTQYF TGCGCCAGCAGTCCTAGCGGGGGGGGGACAGATACGCAGTATTTT
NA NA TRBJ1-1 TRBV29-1 CSVRQGPNTEAFF TGCAGCGTTAGGCAGGGCCCGAACACTGAAGCTTTCTTT
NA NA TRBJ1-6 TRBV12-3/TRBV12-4 CASSLASEPLHF TGTGCCAGCAGTTTAGCAAGTGAGCCCCTCCACTTT
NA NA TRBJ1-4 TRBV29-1 CSARLGGKLFF TGCAGCGCCCGTTTGGGGGGTAAACTGTTTTTT
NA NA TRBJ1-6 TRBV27 CASLAGALHSPLHF TGTGCCAGCCTCGCGGGGGCCCTCCATTCACCCCTCCACTTT
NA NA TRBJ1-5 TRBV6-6 CASSSRADYSNQPQHF TGTGCCAGCAGTTCCCGTGCGGATTATAGCAATCAGCCCCAGCATTTT
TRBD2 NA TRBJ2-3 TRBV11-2 CASTLAGGTDTQYF TGTGCCAGCACGCTAGCGGGAGGAACAGATACGCAGTATTTT
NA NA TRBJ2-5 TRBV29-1 CSARQPQETQYF TGCAGCGCCCGACAGCCCCAAGAGACCCAGTACTTC
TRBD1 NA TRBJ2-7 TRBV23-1 CASSHLTGVEYEQYF TGCGCCAGCAGTCATTTAACAGGGGTAGAGTACGAGCAGTACTTC
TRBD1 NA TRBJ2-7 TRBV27 CASSLSRGPYEQYF TGTGCCAGCAGTTTGAGCAGGGGGCCCTACGAGCAGTACTTC
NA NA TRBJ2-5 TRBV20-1 CSARGGETQYF TGCAGTGCGAGAGGCGGAGAGACCCAGTACTTC
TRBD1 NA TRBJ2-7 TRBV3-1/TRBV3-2 CASSLQGAGSYEQYF TGTGCCAGCAGTTTACAGGGGGCCGGCTCCTACGAGCAGTACTTC
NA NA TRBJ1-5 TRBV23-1 CASSTRGPSNQPQHF TGCGCCAGCAGCACCCGTGGGCCAAGCAATCAGCCCCAGCATTTT
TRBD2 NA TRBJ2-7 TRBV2 CASRVAGGTYEQYF TGTGCCAGCAGGGTAGCGGGGGGTACCTACGAGCAGTACTTC
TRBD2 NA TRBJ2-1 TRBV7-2 CASSPLSGGAREQFF TGTGCCAGCAGCCCGCTTAGCGGGGGGGCGCGTGAGCAGTTCTTC
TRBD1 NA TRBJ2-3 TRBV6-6 CASIQSTGVSDTQYF TGTGCCAGCATCCAATCAACAGGGGTCTCAGATACGCAGTATTTT
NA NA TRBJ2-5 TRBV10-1 CASSGPEGTQYF TGCGCCAGCAGTGGACCAGAGGGGACCCAGTACTTC
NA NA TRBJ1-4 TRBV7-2 CASSQTGAGEKLFF TGTGCCAGCAGCCAGACCGGTGCGGGTGAAAAACTGTTTTTT
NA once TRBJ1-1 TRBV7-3 CASSLTGPGTLVSTEAFF TGTGCCAGCAGCTTAACCGGTCCCGGGACATTGGTGAGCACTGAAGCTTTCTTT
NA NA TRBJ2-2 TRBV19 CASNDLPPTGELFF TGTGCCAGTAACGACTTACCGCCCACCGGGGAGCTGTTTTTT
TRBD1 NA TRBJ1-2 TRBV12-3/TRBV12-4 CASSPQTGEGYTF TGTGCCAGCAGCCCGCAGACAGGGGAAGGCTACACCTTC
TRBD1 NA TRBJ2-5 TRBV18 CASSPGTGTQETQYF TGTGCCAGCTCGCCCGGGACAGGGACCCAAGAGACCCAGTACTTC
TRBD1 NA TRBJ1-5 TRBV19 CASSPAYRGSNQPQHF TGTGCCAGTAGTCCCGCTTACAGGGGAAGCAATCAGCCCCAGCATTTT